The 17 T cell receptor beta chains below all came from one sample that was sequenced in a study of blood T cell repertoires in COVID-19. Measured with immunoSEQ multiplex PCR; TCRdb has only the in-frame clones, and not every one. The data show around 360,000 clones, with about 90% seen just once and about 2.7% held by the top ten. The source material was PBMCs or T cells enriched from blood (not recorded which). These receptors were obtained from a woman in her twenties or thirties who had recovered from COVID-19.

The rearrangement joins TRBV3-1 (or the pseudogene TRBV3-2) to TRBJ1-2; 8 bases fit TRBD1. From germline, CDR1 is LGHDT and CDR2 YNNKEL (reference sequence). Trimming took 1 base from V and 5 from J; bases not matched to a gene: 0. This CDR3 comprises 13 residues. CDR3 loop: CASSQGTGYGYTF. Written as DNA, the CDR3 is TGTGCCAGCAGCCAAGGGACAGGGTATGGCTACACCTTC.

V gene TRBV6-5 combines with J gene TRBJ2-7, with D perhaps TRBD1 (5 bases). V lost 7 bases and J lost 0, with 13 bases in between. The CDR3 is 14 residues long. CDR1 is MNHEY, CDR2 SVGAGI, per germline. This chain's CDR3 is CASTPRGFSYEQYF. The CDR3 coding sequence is TGTGCCAGCACCCCTAGGGGCTTCTCCTACGAGCAGTACTTC.

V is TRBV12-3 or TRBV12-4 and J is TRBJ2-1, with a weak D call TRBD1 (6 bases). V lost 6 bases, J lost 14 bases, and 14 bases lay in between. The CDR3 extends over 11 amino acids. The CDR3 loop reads CASSNRDGEFF. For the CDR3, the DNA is TGTGCCAGCAGCAACAGGGATGGTGAGTTCTTC.

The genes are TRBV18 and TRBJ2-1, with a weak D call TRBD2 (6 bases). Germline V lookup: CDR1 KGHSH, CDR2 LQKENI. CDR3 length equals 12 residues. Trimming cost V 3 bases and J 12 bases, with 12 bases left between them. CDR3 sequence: CASSPWEAGQFF. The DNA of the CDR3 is TGTGCCAGCTCACCCTGGGAGGCAGGGCAGTTCTTC.

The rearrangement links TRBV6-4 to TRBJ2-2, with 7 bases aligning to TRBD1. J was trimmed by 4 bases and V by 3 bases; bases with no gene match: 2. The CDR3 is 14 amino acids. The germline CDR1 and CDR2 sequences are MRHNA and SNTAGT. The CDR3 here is CASSETGSTGELFF. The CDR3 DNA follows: TGTGCCAGCAGTGAGACAGGGAGCACCGGGGAGCTGTTTTTT.

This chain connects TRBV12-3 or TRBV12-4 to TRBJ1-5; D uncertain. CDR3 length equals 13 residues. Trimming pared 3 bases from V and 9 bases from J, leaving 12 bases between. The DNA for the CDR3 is TGTGCCAGCAGTTTGCGATTGTCGGGGCCCCAGCATTTT. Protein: CASSLRLSGPQHF.

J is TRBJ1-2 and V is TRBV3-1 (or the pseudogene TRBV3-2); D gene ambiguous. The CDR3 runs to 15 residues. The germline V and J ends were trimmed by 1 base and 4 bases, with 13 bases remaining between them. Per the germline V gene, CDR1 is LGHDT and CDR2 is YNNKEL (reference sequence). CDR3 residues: CASSQGARHSYGYTF. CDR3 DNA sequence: TGTGCCAGCAGCCAAGGGGCACGCCACTCCTATGGCTACACCTTC.

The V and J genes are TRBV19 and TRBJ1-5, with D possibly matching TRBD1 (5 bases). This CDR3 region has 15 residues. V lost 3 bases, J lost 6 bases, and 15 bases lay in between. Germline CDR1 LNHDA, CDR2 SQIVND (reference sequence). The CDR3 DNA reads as TGTGCCAGTAGTATCAATGCAGGGTTAGCTCAGCCCCAGCATTTT. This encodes CASSINAGLAQPQHF. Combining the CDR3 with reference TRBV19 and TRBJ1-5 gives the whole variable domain DGGITQSPKYLFRKEGQNVTLSCEQNLNHDAMYWYRQDPGQGLRLIYYSQIVNDFQKGDIAEGYSVSREKKESFPLTVTSAQKNPTAFYLCASSINAGLAQPQHFGDGTRLSIL.

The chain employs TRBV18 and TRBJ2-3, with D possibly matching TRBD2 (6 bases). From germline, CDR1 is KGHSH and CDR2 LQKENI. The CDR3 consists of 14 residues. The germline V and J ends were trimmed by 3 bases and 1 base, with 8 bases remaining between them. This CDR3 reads CASSPPGGTDTQYF. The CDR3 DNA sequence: TGTGCCAGCTCACCTCCGGGGGGCACAGATACGCAGTATTTT.

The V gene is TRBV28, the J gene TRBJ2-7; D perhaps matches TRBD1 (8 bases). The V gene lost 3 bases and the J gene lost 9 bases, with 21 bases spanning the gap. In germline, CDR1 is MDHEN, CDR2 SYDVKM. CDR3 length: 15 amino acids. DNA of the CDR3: TGTGCCAGCAGTTTGAGTGCTACAGGGGGGGTGAGGCAGTACTTC. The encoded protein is CASSLSATGGVRQYF.

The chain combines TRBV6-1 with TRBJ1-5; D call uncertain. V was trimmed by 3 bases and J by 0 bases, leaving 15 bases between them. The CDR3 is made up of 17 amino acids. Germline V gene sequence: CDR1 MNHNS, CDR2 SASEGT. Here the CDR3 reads CASSEYPTSYSNQPQHF. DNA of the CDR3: TGTGCCAGCAGTGAGTACCCGACAAGCTATAGCAATCAGCCCCAGCATTTT.

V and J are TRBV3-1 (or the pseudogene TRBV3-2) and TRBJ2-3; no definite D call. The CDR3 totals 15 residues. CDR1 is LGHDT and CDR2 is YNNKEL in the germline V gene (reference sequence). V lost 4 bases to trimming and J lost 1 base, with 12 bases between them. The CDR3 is CASSPSLGGTDTQYF. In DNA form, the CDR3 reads TGTGCCAGCAGCCCAAGTTTAGGAGGCACAGATACGCAGTATTTT.

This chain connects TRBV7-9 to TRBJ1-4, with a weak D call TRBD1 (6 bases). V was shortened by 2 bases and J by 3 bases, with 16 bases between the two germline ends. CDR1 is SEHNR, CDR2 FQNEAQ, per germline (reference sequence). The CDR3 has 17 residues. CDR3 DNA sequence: TGTGCCAGCAGCTTACGTGGGGCGGCAGGGGCTAATGAAAAACTGTTTTTT. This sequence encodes CASSLRGAAGANEKLFF.

CDR3 coding DNA: TGTGCCTGGGGGACTAGTTCCGGGGAGCTGTTTTTT. Translating it yields CAWGTSSGELFF. The chain recombines TRBV30 with TRBJ2-2; TRBD2 aligns across 8 bases. The V and J ends lost 5 bases and 6 bases, in that order; junction bases with no gene match: 2. CDR3 length equals 12 residues. Germline lookup yields CDR1 GTSNPN and CDR2 SVGIG (reference sequence).

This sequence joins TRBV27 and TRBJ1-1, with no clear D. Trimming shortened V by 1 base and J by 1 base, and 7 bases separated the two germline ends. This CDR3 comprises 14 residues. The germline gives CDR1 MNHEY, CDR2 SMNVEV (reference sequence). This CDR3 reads CASSLYFKNTEAFF. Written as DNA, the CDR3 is TGTGCCAGCAGTTTATACTTCAAGAACACTGAAGCTTTCTTT.

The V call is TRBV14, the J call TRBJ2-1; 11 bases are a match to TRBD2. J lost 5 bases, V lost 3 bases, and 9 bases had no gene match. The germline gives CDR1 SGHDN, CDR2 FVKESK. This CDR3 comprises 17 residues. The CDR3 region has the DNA TGTGCCAGCAGCCAGGCGGTTCTAGCGGGAGGTAACAATGAGCAGTTCTTC. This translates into CASSQAVLAGGNNEQFF.

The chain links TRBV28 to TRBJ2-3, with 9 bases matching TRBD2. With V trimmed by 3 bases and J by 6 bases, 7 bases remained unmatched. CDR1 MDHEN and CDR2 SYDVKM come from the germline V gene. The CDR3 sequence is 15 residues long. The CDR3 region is CASSFGGRGGDTQYF. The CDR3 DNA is TGTGCCAGCAGTTTTGGCGGGAGGGGAGGCGATACGCAGTATTTT.